This entry lists 20 T cell receptor beta chains sequenced from one sample in a study of spatial heterogeneity in lung cancer. This sample's time point: sample taken at primary tumor resection. A single record per CDR3 protein comes from TCRdb applying MiXCR to the 5' RACE reads. This sample has some 44,000 distinct CDR3 sequences, with approximately 15% found just once. This specimen was PBMCs, taken at surgery. These receptors all stem from a male donor with early-stage non-small cell lung cancer.

Many counts were recorded for this clonotype. This chain joins TRBV4-1 and TRBJ2-7; D may be TRBD2 (6 bases). This CDR3 has 14 amino acids. Per the germline V gene, CDR1 is MGHRA and CDR2 is YSYEKL. V was clipped by 1 base and J by 4 bases, with 11 bases between them. The CDR3 here is CASSQVLRGYEQYF. CDR3 sequence (DNA): TGCGCCAGCAGCCAAGTTCTCCGGGGGTACGAGCAGTACTTC.

This clonotype has only a few counts. The rearrangement uses TRBV7-3 and TRBJ2-1; 12 nucleotides align to TRBD2. Germline CDR1 SGHTA, CDR2 FQGTGA. The CDR3 is 15 residues long. With V trimmed by 2 bases and J by 7 bases, 3 bases remained unmatched. The CDR3 nucleotides read TGTGCCAGCAGCTTACTAGCGGGAGGGCAAAATGAGCAGTTCTTC. Protein: CASSLLAGGQNEQFF. The variable domain in full, completed from reference TRBV7-3 and TRBJ2-1, reads GAGVSQTPSNKVTEKGKYVELRCDPISGHTALYWYRQSLGQGPEFLIYFQGTGAADDSGLPNDRFFAVRPEGSVSTLKIQRTERGDSAVYLCASSLLAGGQNEQFFGPGTRLTVL.

Turning to this clonotype: The limits of the CDR3 on the DNA are not certain, so only TCRdb's listed CDR3 is given. J is TRBJ1-5 and V is TRBV2. The CDR3 is 13 amino acids long, termini counted. The germline V gene has CDR1 SNHLY and CDR2 FYNNEI. This CDR3 is CASSEVGTSGQHF.

In its sample, this clonotype was seen a few times. The chain is built from TRBV6-5 and TRBJ2-2, with 11 bases lining up with TRBD2. Per germline, CDR1 MNHEY and CDR2 SVGAGI. The CDR3 sequence is 15 residues long. V dropped 6 bases and J dropped 7; count of bases not matched to a gene: 7. The CDR3 region has the DNA TGTGCCAGCAGGTCCGGGACTAGCGGTCGCGGGGAGCTGTTTTTT. Amino acid sequence: CASRSGTSGRGELFF.

In this sample, this clonotype turned up a few times. The gene calls are TRBV5-1 and TRBJ2-3; TRBD1 is a possible D gene (6 bases). The CDR3 runs 14 residues. The V gene's germline CDR1 is SGHRS and CDR2 YFSETQ. Trimming cost V 0 bases and J 6 bases, with 11 bases left between them. DNA of the CDR3: TGCGCCAGCAGCTTGGTAGCAGGGGTTGATACGCAGTATTTT. Translating gives CASSLVAGVDTQYF.

This clonotype was recorded many times. The rearrangement links TRBV5-1 to TRBJ2-1, with 7 bases matching TRBD2. V lost 4 bases to trimming and J lost 9 bases; unmatched junction nucleotides: 7. Germline-derived CDR1 and CDR2 are SGHRS and YFSETQ. This CDR3 has 13 amino acids. The CDR3 sequence is CASSREVSGEQFF. The CDR3 DNA follows: TGCGCCAGCAGCCGGGAGGTATCGGGTGAGCAGTTCTTC.

This clonotype was seen a handful of times. V usage is TRBV9 and J usage is TRBJ1-6, with D maybe TRBD1 (6 bases). The V gene lost 3 bases and the J gene lost 0 bases, with 16 bases spanning the gap. The CDR3 loop spans 18 amino acids. In germline, CDR1 is SGDLS, CDR2 YYNGEE. The CDR3 reads CASSDRDMFSSYNSPLHF. CDR3 bases: TGTGCCAGCAGCGACCGGGACATGTTTTCCTCCTATAATTCACCCCTCCACTTT. Full variable domain (outside the CDR3, taken from reference TRBV9 and TRBJ1-6): DSGVTQTPKHLITATGQRVTLRCSPRSGDLSVYWYQQSLDQGLQFLIQYYNGEERAKGNILERFSAQQFPDLHSELNLSSLELGDSALYFCASSDRDMFSSYNSPLHFGNGTRLTVT.

As to this clonotype: Germline and junction disagree at one end, which may indicate a read error. This chain links TRBV13 with TRBJ1-1, with D perhaps matching TRBD1 (5 bases). This CDR3 region has 17 residues. Germline CDR1 PRHDT, CDR2 FYEKMQ (reference sequence). CDR3 region: CASSQVKGSLMNSEAFF. As DNA, the CDR3 is TGTGCCAGCTCACAGGTTAAGGGCAGCCTGATGAACTCTGAAGCTTTCTTT.

This clonotype was seen many times. The conserved final phenylalanine or tryptophan is absent from the CDR3, which likely points to a read error. Because the CDR3's place on the DNA is in doubt, the DNA is left out and the CDR3 is given as listed by TCRdb. V and J are TRBV13 and TRBJ2-7. The V gene's germline CDR1 is PRHDT and CDR2 FYEKMQ (reference sequence). Both ends counted, the CDR3 spans 12 residues. CDR3 in amino acids: CASSLGAAAVYL.

This chain joins TRBV12-5 and TRBJ2-5; D ambiguous. The CDR3 is 12 amino acids. Germline CDR1 reads LGHNT; CDR2 reads FRNRAP. V was shortened by 6 bases and J by 5 bases, with 10 bases between the two germline ends. CDR3 DNA sequence: TGTGCTAGTGGCAGGACCGAGGAGACCCAGTACTTC. This codes for CASGRTEETQYF.

This clonotype showed up just a few times. This CDR3 is CASSERGGIYSPLHF. DNA of the CDR3: TGTGCCAGCAGTGAACGCGGAGGAATTTATTCACCCCTCCACTTT. The chain has TRBV6-1 and TRBJ1-6; D is unclear. Germline values: CDR1 MNHNS, CDR2 SASEGT. This CDR3 is built from 15 residues. Trimming pared 2 bases from V and 8 bases from J, leaving 13 bases between.

This clonotype was counted at least ten times. J is TRBJ2-3 and V is TRBV6-2 or TRBV6-3; possibly TRBD2 for D (5 bases). In germline, CDR1 is MNHEY, CDR2 SVGEGT. V lost 11 bases to trimming and J lost 4 bases, with 10 bases between them. There are 11 residues in the CDR3. This CDR3 is CACGWADTQYF. The CDR3 DNA reads as TGTGCCTGCGGGTGGGCAGATACGCAGTATTTT.

This clonotype was counted a few times. This chain links TRBV4-1 with TRBJ2-7; 9 bases are shared with TRBD1. Trimming took 4 bases from V and 4 from J; bases not matched to a gene: 5. This CDR3 spans 14 amino acids. Germline CDR1 and CDR2: MGHRA and YSYEKL. DNA of the CDR3: TGCGCCAGCAGCCCCGGGGACAGGGTGTACGAGCAGTACTTC. It yields the protein CASSPGDRVYEQYF.

The table lists this clonotype with a few counts. This chain links TRBV29-1 with TRBJ2-5, with TRBD2 matching over 10 bases. Germline-derived CDR1 and CDR2 are SQVTM and ANQGSEA. The J segment lost 4 bases and the V segment lost 7 bases, leaving 9 bases of the junction unmatched. The CDR3 is made up of 14 amino acids. The CDR3: CSAPAGGSIETQYF. In DNA form, the CDR3 reads TGCAGCGCTCCAGCGGGAGGGTCGATAGAGACCCAGTACTTC.

This clonotype occurred many times. CDR3 residues: CASSPETRYFNEQFF. CDR3 nucleotide sequence: TGTGCCAGCAGCCCGGAGACTAGGTATTTCAATGAGCAGTTCTTC. This chain connects TRBV11-2 to TRBJ2-1; weak D call: TRBD2 (6 bases). The germline V gene has CDR1 SGHAT and CDR2 FQNNGV. The CDR3 extends over 15 amino acids. The V end was cut by 5 bases, the J end by 6 bases, with 17 bases between.

This clonotype was counted ten times or more. The chain recombines TRBV27 with TRBJ2-3, with 7 bases lining up with TRBD2. V was clipped by 7 bases and J by 1 base; unmatched bases: 5. The CDR3 has 14 amino acids. Germline CDR1 and CDR2: MNHEY and SMNVEV (reference sequence). CDR3 sequence reads: CASTSSGGTDTQYF. DNA for the CDR3: TGTGCCAGCACTTCTAGCGGAGGCACAGATACGCAGTATTTT.

The chain employs TRBV7-6 and TRBJ2-5; TRBD2 aligns across 10 bases. There are 15 residues in the CDR3. With 5 bases clipped from V and 5 bases from J, the junction kept 8 bases outside the gene matches. The V gene's germline CDR1 is SGHVS and CDR2 FNYEAQ. CDR3 residues: CASSPLAGAGETQYF. The DNA for the CDR3 is TGTGCCAGCAGCCCTCTAGCGGGAGCTGGTGAGACCCAGTACTTC. The full variable domain, with the rest looked up from reference TRBV7-6 and TRBJ2-5, is GAGVSQSPRYKVTKRGQDVALRCDPISGHVSLYWYRQALGQGPEFLTYFNYEAQQDKSGLPNDRFSAERPEGSISTLTIQRTEQRDSAMYRCASSPLAGAGETQYFGPGTRLLVL.

The J gene is TRBJ1-5, the V gene TRBV28; D not resolved. CDR1 MDHEN and CDR2 SYDVKM come from the germline V gene. The CDR3 covers 16 residues. With 7 bases removed from V and 5 bases from J, the gap between germline ends came to 21 bases. The CDR3: CASTLLGKSSDQPQHF. DNA of the CDR3: TGTGCCAGCACCCTACTGGGTAAAAGCAGCGATCAGCCCCAGCATTTT. Full variable domain (remainder filled in from reference TRBV28 and TRBJ1-5): DVKVTQSSRYLVKRTGEKVFLECVQDMDHENMFWYRQDPGLGLRLIYFSYDVKMKEKGDIPEGYSVSREKKERFSLILESASTNQTSMYLCASTLLGKSSDQPQHFGDGTRLSIL.

This clonotype was recorded at least ten times. The chain employs TRBV11-2 and TRBJ1-2; D is undetermined. Germline V CDR1 and CDR2: SGHAT, FQNNGV. The CDR3 spans 14 residues. Trimming left V 1 base short and J 4 bases short, with 10 bases between. The CDR3, as DNA: TGTGCCAGCAGCTTAGCCTCGACGGGCTATGGCTACACCTTC. It codes for CASSLASTGYGYTF. Variable domain in full (rest from reference TRBV11-2 and TRBJ1-2): EAGVAQSPRYKIIEKRQSVAFWCNPISGHATLYWYQQILGQGPKLLIQFQNNGVVDDSQLPKDRFSAERLKGVDSTLKIQPAKLEDSAVYLCASSLASTGYGYTFGSGTRLTVV.

With respect to this clonotype: This may come from a read error, since a much larger clone is one base off. The rearrangement uses TRBV6-1 and TRBJ1-5; possibly TRBD1 for D (5 bases). Germline V gives CDR1 MNHNS, CDR2 SASEGT. V gave up 2 bases and J gave up 4 bases, with 6 bases separating them. The CDR3 is made up of 13 amino acids. The CDR3 protein is CASSEWGNQPQHF. CDR3 nucleotide sequence: TGTGCCAGCAGTGAATGGGGGAATCAGCCCCAGCATTTT.